The clone carrying this TCR beta chain was counted between two and nine times. CDR1 and CDR2 (germline): DFQATT, SNEGSKA (reference sequence). The V gene lost 6 bases and the J gene lost 0 bases, with 15 bases spanning the gap. CDR3 size: 15 residues. TCRdb independently ran MiXCR on the RACE reads; one entry per CDR3 protein. The sample carries tens of thousands of distinct CDR3 sequences, roughly 6.7% recorded once. The entry originates in a study of human T cells and chemical hapten exposure. Indicated time point: pre-sensitization, week 0. Stated treatment: therapeutic diphenylcyclopropenone sensitization with weekly scalp DPC.

The starting material was whole blood, obtained in connection with sensitization to the hapten diphenylcyclopropenone (DPC). The chain has TRBV20-1 and TRBJ1-5; D gene ambiguous. The source of this sequence is a woman in her twenties or thirties with alopecia areata. Some clones in this sample may be carry-over from other donors' samples. The CDR3 coding sequence is TGCAGTGCGAATCGGAAGGGAAATAGCAATCAGCCCCAGCATTTT. Its translation is CSANRKGNSNQPQHF.